This entry lists 20 T cell receptor beta chains sequenced from one sample in a study of T cells in Graves' hyperthyroidism and ophthalmopathy. Amplification of TCR beta CDR3 regions was performed using RNA transcripts as template. Using the HTBI primer set, a first-round RT-PCR was run on the TCR CDR3. TCRdb reprocessed the multiplex PCR reads with MiXCR, giving one entry per CDR3 protein. The sample gives 490,000 or so distinct CDR3 sequences, over 35% of which show up once; 35% to 50% is in the top ten. Sequencing was done on a sample of peripheral blood or thyroid tissue (not recorded which). These receptors all come from an adult woman with Graves' disease, either hyperthyroidism or ophthalmopathy (not recorded which).

The CDR3 is CASSFESPLETQYF. The CDR3 coding sequence is TGTGCCAGCAGCTTCGAATCTCCGTTAGAGACCCAGTACTTC. The V gene is TRBV5-5, the J gene TRBJ2-5; D remains ambiguous. The CDR3 is made up of 14 amino acids. Trimming removed 2 bases at V and 4 bases at J, with 12 bases between. Germline V gene lookup returns CDR1 SGHKS and CDR2 YYEKEE (reference sequence).

This clonotype was seen many times. This chain connects TRBV7-9 to TRBJ1-5; D remains ambiguous. The CDR3 consists of 13 residues. V lost 5 bases to trimming and J lost 6 bases, with 11 bases between them. Germline lookup yields CDR1 SEHNR and CDR2 FQNEAQ (reference sequence). For the CDR3, the DNA is TGTGCCAGCAGCACCGTTTCGGGTCAGCCCCAGCATTTT. It yields the protein CASSTVSGQPQHF.

The chain couples TRBV10-3 to TRBJ1-2, with D possibly TRBD1 on 5 matching bases. CDR3 length equals 12 residues. Trimming stripped 11 bases from V and 2 bases from J, with 12 bases between. Germline values: CDR1 ENHRY, CDR2 SYGVKD. CDR3 nucleotides: TGTGCCCTTCTGGGGCTAAACTATGGCTACACCTTC. Translated, it gives CALLGLNYGYTF.

The chain carries TRBV7-8 and TRBJ2-2; D is unclear. CDR3 size: 10 residues. The germline V gene encodes CDR1 SGHVS and CDR2 FQNEAQ. V gave up 6 bases and J gave up 9 bases, with 5 bases separating them. CDR3 sequence (DNA): TGTGCCAGCAGTCAGAGGGAGCTGTTTTTT. Protein: CASSQRELFF.

In this sample, this clonotype turned up once. The chain has TRBV7-9 and TRBJ2-7, with TRBD2 as a possible D gene (6 bases). The V end lost 3 bases, the J end lost 4 bases, and 16 bases lay between the germline ends. This CDR3 is 15 amino acids long. In germline, CDR1 is SEHNR, CDR2 FQNEAQ (reference sequence). The CDR3 here is CASSFWDSDPYEQYF. CDR3 DNA: TGTGCCAGCAGCTTCTGGGACTCGGACCCATACGAGCAGTACTTC.

About this clonotype: One junction end disagrees with the germline gene, perhaps due to a read error. V usage is TRBV6-5 and J usage is TRBJ2-7; 10 bases are shared with TRBD1. The CDR3 consists of 14 residues. The germline CDR1 and CDR2 sequences are MNHEY and SVGAGI. The DNA for the CDR3 is TGTGCCGGCAGGGGACAGGGGCCCTTCTACGAGCAGTACTTC. Its translation is CAGRGQGPFYEQYF.

V and J are TRBV5-1 and TRBJ2-3, with 11 bases matching TRBD2. From germline, CDR1 is SGHRS and CDR2 YFSETQ. Losses at the gene ends were 4 bases for V and 4 bases for J; bases not matched to a gene: 2. The CDR3 length is 14 residues. The CDR3 bases are TGCGCCAGCAGCCGACTAGCGGGACCAGATACGCAGTATTTT. Translated, it gives CASSRLAGPDTQYF.

The table lists this clonotype with many counts. This chain joins TRBV6-1 and TRBJ1-2; 7 bases fit TRBD1. Trimming removed 8 bases from V and 7 bases from J; junction bases left unmatched: 16. From germline, CDR1 is MNHNS and CDR2 SASEGT. This CDR3 comprises 15 residues. CDR3 sequence reads: CASRIDGKGAGGYTF. CDR3 nucleotides: TGTGCCAGCCGCATCGACGGGAAGGGGGCTGGTGGCTACACCTTC.

V gene TRBV15 combines with J gene TRBJ2-5, with 9 positions matching TRBD1. Germline V CDR1 and CDR2: LNHNV, YYDKDF (reference sequence). The CDR3 runs 16 residues. The V gene end was trimmed by 2 bases and the J gene end by 5 bases; junction bases not matched to a gene: 9. In nucleotides, the CDR3 is TGTGCCACCAGCAGACCAGGGACAGGGCAGGAGGAGACCCAGTACTTC. It codes for CATSRPGTGQEETQYF.

This chain joins TRBV4-1 and TRBJ2-5, with D unresolved. The CDR3 contains 15 residues. Germline V gives CDR1 MGHRA, CDR2 YSYEKL. Trimming took 5 bases from V and 0 from J, leaving 13 bases between them. CDR3 sequence reads: CASSSGRAYQETQYF. The CDR3 DNA sequence: TGCGCCAGCAGCTCAGGACGAGCTTACCAAGAGACCCAGTACTTC.

Worth noting for this clonotype: One base away lies a much larger clone, so this may be a sequencing read error. The rearrangement joins TRBV12-3 or TRBV12-4 to TRBJ2-2, with a possible D match to TRBD2 (6 bases). The V gene lost 3 bases and the J gene lost 7 bases, with 12 bases spanning the gap. This CDR3 is 14 amino acids long. The CDR3 loop is CASSFGGGGGELFF. The CDR3 DNA follows: TGTGCCAGCAGTTTCGGGGGAGGAGGCGGGGAGCTGTTTTTT.

The table lists this clonotype with a few counts. The chain is built from TRBV24-1 and TRBJ1-5; weak D call: TRBD1 (5 bases). Germline V gene sequence: CDR1 KGHDR, CDR2 SFDVKD. This CDR3 has 15 residues. V lost 11 bases and J lost 3, with 19 bases in between. The CDR3 DNA reads as TGTGCCAGCTCGGGGGATAGACAGACCAATCAGCCCCAGCATTTT. Translating gives CASSGDRQTNQPQHF.

This clonotype was counted only a few times. This rearrangement joins TRBV12-3 or TRBV12-4 to TRBJ1-1; the D is unclear. Trimming pared 5 bases from V and 7 bases from J, leaving 17 bases between. This CDR3 region has 14 residues. CDR3 sequence (DNA): TGTGCCAGCAGTGACTATGGCCGGGCGGGTGAAGCTTTCTTT. Translating it yields CASSDYGRAGEAFF.

The chain is built from TRBV9 and TRBJ1-1; weak D call: TRBD1 (5 bases). V shed 3 bases and J shed 4 bases, with 13 bases lying between them. Germline CDR1 reads SGDLS; CDR2 reads YYNGEE. The CDR3 loop spans 14 amino acids. CDR3: CASSAGGGITEAFF. DNA of the CDR3: TGTGCCAGCAGCGCCGGGGGGGGAATCACTGAAGCTTTCTTT.

The chain is built from TRBV9 and TRBJ2-2, with a weak D call TRBD1 (5 bases). Germline CDR1 is SGDLS and CDR2 is YYNGEE. The V and J ends lost 0 bases and 6 bases respectively, with 12 bases between them. The CDR3 runs 15 residues. The CDR3 here is CASSVGVVGPGELFF. Written as DNA, the CDR3 is TGTGCCAGCAGCGTAGGGGTCGTGGGGCCCGGGGAGCTGTTTTTT.

In this sample, this clonotype turned up many times. The V gene is TRBV16, the J gene TRBJ1-2; D perhaps matches TRBD1 (5 bases). Germline-derived CDR1 and CDR2 are KGHSY and FQNENV. This CDR3 contains 14 residues. Trimming stripped 3 bases from V and 9 bases from J, with 17 bases between. In DNA form, the CDR3 reads TGTGCCAGCAGCCAGGGGGGATTAGCGGATCGCTACACCTTC. This sequence encodes CASSQGGLADRYTF.

J is TRBJ2-7 and V is TRBV15; 11 nucleotides line up with TRBD2. This CDR3 has 15 amino acids. Germline V gene sequence: CDR1 LNHNV, CDR2 YYDKDF (reference sequence). V trimming: 6 bases; J trimming: 3 bases; junction bases outside the gene matches: 7. CDR3 bases: TGTGCCACCAGAGGGGGACTAGCGGAGCTCTACGAGCAGTACTTC. Translated: CATRGGLAELYEQYF.

This clonotype was seen only a few times. V and J are TRBV4-1 and TRBJ1-1, with 8 bases lining up with TRBD1. Unmatched junction bases numbered 14, after V lost 0 bases and J lost 5 bases. From germline, CDR1 is MGHRA and CDR2 YSYEKL. The CDR3 contains 18 residues. DNA for the CDR3: TGCGCCAGCAGCCAAGAAGGAGGGCGGACAGGGAGGTTTACTGAAGCTTTCTTT. It yields the protein CASSQEGGRTGRFTEAFF.

This clonotype was observed a single time. This chain joins TRBV15 and TRBJ2-5; unclear D gene. CDR1 and CDR2 (germline): LNHNV, YYDKDF (reference sequence). This CDR3 spans 13 amino acids. The V end was cut by 1 base, the J end by 5 bases, with 8 bases between. CDR3 sequence reads: CATSRGEGETQYF. As DNA, the CDR3 is TGTGCCACCAGCAGAGGGGAAGGCGAGACCCAGTACTTC.

The table lists this clonotype with many counts. The chain employs TRBV5-1 and TRBJ2-2; 10 positions agree with TRBD1. Germline trimming cut 7 bases from V and 0 bases from J; bases unmatched to any gene: 9. The CDR3 is made up of 17 amino acids. Germline values: CDR1 SGHRS, CDR2 YFSETQ. DNA of the CDR3: TGCGCCAGCGCACTGACAGGGGGCCGGACGAACACCGGGGAGCTGTTTTTT. Amino acids: CASALTGGRTNTGELFF. The full variable domain, with the rest looked up from reference TRBV5-1 and TRBJ2-2, is KAGVTQTPRYLIKTRGQQVTLSCSPISGHRSVSWYQQTPGQGLQFLFEYFSETQRNKGNFPGRFSGRQFSNSRSEMNVSTLELGDSALYLCASALTGGRTNTGELFFGEGSRLTVL.